This T cell receptor (beta chain) was identified during a study of CD8 T cells in Susac syndrome. RNA, at roughly 0.45 to 1 ug, was reverse transcribed with random hexamers. An immunoSEQ multiplex PCR generated amplified TCR beta CDR3 products spanning 54 Vbeta and 13 Jbeta. TCRdb used MiXCR to reprocess the immunoSEQ multiplex PCR reads, holding one entry per CDR3 protein. Of about 180,000 distinct CDR3 sequences listed, 90% to 97% are singletons. CD8+ and CD4+ T cells from blood underwent TCR beta sequencing. Sequencing was performed on CD4+ T cells from PBMCs. The source of this sequence is a human donor with Susac syndrome.

CDR3: CASSSGGGNSGGNTIYF. The CDR3 bases are TGTGCCAGCAGCTCTGGGGGCGGGAACTCTGGTGGAAACACCATATATTTT. The chain employs TRBV4-2 and TRBJ1-3; D possibly corresponds to TRBD1 (6 bases). Trimming pared 5 bases from V and 3 bases from J, leaving 20 bases between. Germline V CDR1 and CDR2: LGHNA, YNFKEQ. CDR3 length: 17 residues.